One and the same sample provided the 5 T cell receptor beta chains below, sequenced in a study of cytomegalovirus exposure and HLA in healthy donors. Primers for the PCR totalled 60 Vbeta and 13 Jbeta. Sequenced by immunoSEQ multiplex PCR; TCRdb stores in-frame clones only, minus some. Of 30,000 to 45,000 clones listed, about nine tenths are singletons. The specimen was PBMCs. All receptors derive from a woman aged 40 to 50 in good health and CMV-seropositive.

The chain links TRBV7-9 to TRBJ2-7; 9 bases agree with TRBD1. With V trimmed by 5 bases and J by 3 bases, 14 bases remained unmatched. Germline V lookup: CDR1 SEHNR, CDR2 FQNEAQ (reference sequence). This CDR3 comprises 17 residues. The CDR3 DNA reads TGTGCCAGCAGCACAGACAGGGGGACCCTCTACTACTACGAGCAGTACTTC. Protein product: CASSTDRGTLYYYEQYF.

This chain links TRBV29-1 with TRBJ2-5, with D maybe TRBD2 (6 bases). Germline lookup yields CDR1 SQVTM and CDR2 ANQGSEA. The CDR3 runs 11 residues. V lost 6 bases and J lost 9, with 14 bases in between. As DNA, the CDR3 is TGCAGCGTGAGGGCAGGAGGGGCCCAGTACTTC. It specifies CSVRAGGAQYF. The complete variable domain, with remaining parts taken from reference TRBV29-1 and TRBJ2-5, reads SAVISQKPSRDICQRGTSLTIQCQVDSQVTMMFWYRQQPGQSLTLIATANQGSEATYESGFVIDKFPISRPNLTFSTLTVSNMSPEDSSIYLCSVRAGGAQYFGPGTRLLVL.

This clone appeared once. This sequence joins TRBV13 and TRBJ2-5; 10 bases fit TRBD1. Germline V gene sequence: CDR1 PRHDT, CDR2 FYEKMQ (reference sequence). V trimming: 5 bases; J trimming: 3 bases; junction bases outside the gene matches: 6. This CDR3 has 15 amino acids. CDR3 residues: CASSRRTGGEETQYF. In DNA form, the CDR3 reads TGTGCCAGCAGCCGCAGGACAGGGGGTGAAGAGACCCAGTACTTC.

The rearrangement uses TRBV7-9 and TRBJ2-1; the match to TRBD1 covers 9 bases. With V trimmed by 5 bases and J by 6 bases, 8 bases remained unmatched. The CDR3 is 15 residues long. Germline V lookup: CDR1 SEHNR, CDR2 FQNEAQ (reference sequence). CDR3 nucleotides: TGTGCCAGCAGCGTGGGACAGGGAGGGGTCAATGAGCAGTTCTTC. Amino acids: CASSVGQGGVNEQFF.

The gene calls are TRBV28 and TRBJ1-5; possibly TRBD1 for D (6 bases). V was pared by 6 bases and J by 9 bases, with 12 bases between. Germline V CDR1 and CDR2: MDHEN, SYDVKM. This CDR3 has 12 amino acids. CDR3 coding DNA: TGTGCCAGCAGCCAGACAGGAAGGCCCCAGCATTTT. Protein: CASSQTGRPQHF.